This entry lists 8 T cell receptor beta chains sequenced from one sample in a study of blood T cell repertoires in COVID-19. Sequencing was performed with immunoSEQ multiplex PCR; in TCRdb, only in-frame clones are kept and a portion is missing. The sample shows about 180,000 clones, 84% of them seen only once. The specimen was peripheral blood. These receptors were collected from a young man with active or convalescent COVID-19.

V is TRBV6-1 and J is TRBJ1-5; no reliable D call. The CDR3 has 15 residues. CDR1 is MNHNS and CDR2 is SASEGT in the germline V gene. Trimming stripped 2 bases from V and 0 bases from J, with 8 bases between. CDR3 amino acids: CASSELPYSNQPQHF. The CDR3 region has the DNA TGTGCCAGCAGTGAACTTCCTTATAGCAATCAGCCCCAGCATTTT.

This rearrangement joins TRBV29-1 to TRBJ2-7; 7 bases agree with TRBD2. This CDR3 comprises 15 residues. The V gene's germline CDR1 is SQVTM and CDR2 ANQGSEA. J lost 7 bases, V lost 0 bases, and 12 bases had no gene match. The chain's CDR3 is CSVEDWMAGVREQYF. The CDR3 DNA is TGCAGCGTTGAAGATTGGATGGCGGGAGTGCGGGAGCAGTACTTC.

The rearrangement links TRBV6-5 to TRBJ1-2; D unclear. V was pared by 0 bases and J by 2 bases, with 10 bases between. The CDR3 is made up of 15 amino acids. The germline V gene encodes CDR1 MNHEY and CDR2 SVGAGI. The CDR3 DNA follows: TGTGCCAGCAGTTACTCTGGCAATCCCAACTATGGCTACACCTTC. Its protein is CASSYSGNPNYGYTF.

J is TRBJ2-1 and V is TRBV6-1; D may be TRBD1 (5 bases). The CDR3 is 15 residues long. Trimming took 2 bases from V and 8 from J, leaving 16 bases between them. CDR1 MNHNS and CDR2 SASEGT come from the germline V gene. CDR3 nucleotide sequence: TGTGCCAGCAGTGAAACGACAGCCCCGAGCGATGAGCAGTTCTTC. Its protein is CASSETTAPSDEQFF.

A single count supports this clone. The chain combines TRBV7-2 with TRBJ2-1; 12 nucleotides line up with TRBD2. The trim removed 1 base at V and 5 bases at J, leaving 3 bases unmatched. CDR1 is SGHTA and CDR2 is FQGNSA in the germline V gene. CDR3 size: 16 residues. The CDR3 coding sequence is TGTGCCAGCAGCTTAGAGCTAGCGGGGGGGAACAATGAGCAGTTCTTC. Its protein is CASSLELAGGNNEQFF.

This clone was observed once. This chain links TRBV9 with TRBJ2-3; 8 bases are a match to TRBD2. Germline-derived CDR1 and CDR2 are SGDLS and YYNGEE. Losses at the gene ends were 0 bases for V and 1 base for J; bases not matched to a gene: 7. This CDR3 has 17 amino acids. Written as DNA, the CDR3 is TGTGCCAGCAGCGTAGAGTCGGGGGGGCGCGGCACAGATACGCAGTATTTT. This codes for CASSVESGGRGTDTQYF.

This sequence joins TRBV11-3 and TRBJ1-5; D is ambiguous. From germline, CDR1 is SGHNT and CDR2 YENEEA. The CDR3 loop spans 16 amino acids. V dropped 5 bases and J dropped 2 bases, with 16 bases sitting between them. DNA of the CDR3: TGTGCCAGCAGCCCGGATACTACATGGGGCAATCAGCCCCAGCATTTT. This translates into CASSPDTTWGNQPQHF.

The table lists this clone with a few counts. CDR3: CASSQLQGTEAFF. As DNA, the CDR3 is TGTGCCAGCAGCCAATTACAGGGGACTGAAGCTTTCTTT. This sequence joins TRBV4-2 and TRBJ1-1, with TRBD1 matching over 7 bases. CDR1 is LGHNA, CDR2 YNFKEQ, per germline. The CDR3 loop spans 13 amino acids. The V segment lost 2 bases and the J segment 5 bases; nucleotides outside the gene matches: 2.